This T cell receptor (beta chain) derives from a study of beta chain features in type 1 diabetes. What was sequenced were expressed TCRB transcripts, since all of the isolated RNA had been reverse transcribed. The protocol was immunoSEQ multiplex PCR, while the TCRdb copy is restricted to in-frame clones and leaves out a portion. The sample consists of 850,000 to 900,000 clones, about 17% of them appearing once. This CDR3 spans 17 amino acids. The ends lost 3 bases at V and 5 bases at J; junction bases unmatched: 14. In germline, CDR1 is SEHNR, CDR2 FQNEAQ (reference sequence). The clonotype originates from a woman between 18 and 30 years old in good health. The chain uses TRBV7-9 and TRBJ1-1; the match to TRBD1 covers 8 bases. The sequenced material came from naive CD4+ T cells from blood. DNA of the CDR3: TGTGCCAGCAGCTTGACTCTTAATGGACAGGGAAGAACTGAAGCTTTCTTT. Amino acids: CASSLTLNGQGRTEAFF.